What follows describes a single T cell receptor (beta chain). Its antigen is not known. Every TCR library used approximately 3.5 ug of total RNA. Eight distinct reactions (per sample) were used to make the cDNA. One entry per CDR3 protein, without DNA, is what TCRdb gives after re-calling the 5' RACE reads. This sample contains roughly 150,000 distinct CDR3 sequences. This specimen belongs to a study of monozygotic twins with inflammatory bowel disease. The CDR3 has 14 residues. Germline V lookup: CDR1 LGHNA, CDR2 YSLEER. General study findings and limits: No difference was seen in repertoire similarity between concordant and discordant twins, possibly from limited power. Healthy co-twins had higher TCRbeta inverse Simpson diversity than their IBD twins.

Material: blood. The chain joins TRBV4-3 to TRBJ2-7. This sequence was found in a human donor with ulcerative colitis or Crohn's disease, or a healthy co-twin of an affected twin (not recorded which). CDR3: CASSQLTGYGEQYF.